Following are 20 T cell receptor beta chains from one sample sequenced in a study of T cells in localized non-small cell lung cancer (dated by TCRdb to 2018 to 2020). Library preparation used the immunoSEQ multiplex PCR assay. TCRdb re-hosts the immuneACCESS table, in-frame sequences only. Its copies lack some clones; in the studies checked, an unresolved V gene accounts for under half of them, and the cause for the rest is not known. This sample gives about 41,000 clones in total; around 83% of them show up just once. Together, the top ten hold roughly 7.1% of the sample. The material sequenced was peripheral blood, taken before any cancer treatment. These receptors originate from a woman between 18 and 55 years old with stage III lung adenocarcinoma.

The chain combines TRBV2 with TRBJ1-1; 8 bases are a match to TRBD1. V was pared by 6 bases and J by 0 bases, with 9 bases of the junction left unmatched. The germline V gene encodes CDR1 SNHLY and CDR2 FYNNEI. This CDR3 is 16 amino acids long. The CDR3 spells CASRRGTGPMNTEAFF. Written as DNA, the CDR3 is TGTGCCAGCAGGAGAGGGACAGGACCCATGAACACTGAAGCTTTCTTT. The variable domain in full, completed from reference TRBV2 and TRBJ1-1, reads EPEVTQTPSHQVTQMGQEVILRCVPISNHLYFYWYRQILGQKVEFLVSFYNNEISEKSEIFDDQFSVERPDGSNFTLKIRSTKLEDSAMYFCASRRGTGPMNTEAFFGQGTRLTVV.

This clone was counted between two and nine times. The gene calls are TRBV6-4 and TRBJ1-5; tentatively, D is TRBD1 (5 bases). The germline CDR1 and CDR2 sequences are MRHNA and SNTAGT. V was trimmed by 5 bases and J by 0 bases, leaving 14 bases between them. The CDR3 consists of 16 residues. CDR3 amino acids: CASSRDSNYSNQPQHF. The CDR3 DNA sequence: TGTGCCAGCAGTCGAGACAGCAACTATAGCAATCAGCCCCAGCATTTT.

The chain has TRBV10-1 and TRBJ2-3; TRBD2 agrees at 8 bases. Germline CDR1 WNHNN, CDR2 SYGVQD (reference sequence). The CDR3 has 18 amino acids. V trimming: 2 bases; J trimming: 4 bases; junction bases outside the gene matches: 14. In DNA, the CDR3 is TGCGCCAGCAGTGAGCCCCATCCGCCGGGACTAGGTTCAGATACGCAGTATTTT. This encodes CASSEPHPPGLGSDTQYF.

This chain uses TRBV19 with TRBJ1-5; weak D call: TRBD1 (6 bases). The germline CDR1 and CDR2 sequences are LNHDA and SQIVND (reference sequence). V lost 8 bases to trimming and J lost 1 base, with 15 bases between them. The CDR3 totals 15 residues. DNA for the CDR3: TGTGCCAGTGGGGGAGTAAGGGGGAGCAATCAGCCCCAGCATTTT. Encoded protein: CASGGVRGSNQPQHF.

This clone has only a few counts. The V gene is TRBV2, the J gene TRBJ1-1, with TRBD1 matching over 7 bases. The CDR3 runs to 17 residues. After removal of 6 bases from V and 0 bases from J, the junction contained 13 bases not matched to a gene. Germline CDR1 is SNHLY and CDR2 is FYNNEI. CDR3 in amino acids: CASRFTGTALLNTEAFF. In DNA, the CDR3 is TGTGCCAGCAGATTCACCGGGACAGCACTCTTGAACACTGAAGCTTTCTTT.

This CDR3 is CASTLRQDRSNTEAFF. DNA of the CDR3: TGTGCCAGTACCTTACGACAGGACCGATCCAACACTGAAGCTTTCTTT. This rearrangement joins TRBV19 to TRBJ1-1; a weak D match, TRBD1 (6 bases). The CDR3 is 16 residues long. Trimming removed 7 bases at V and 2 bases at J, with 20 bases between. Germline assignment: CDR1 LNHDA and CDR2 SQIVND (reference sequence).

The CDR3 DNA follows: TGTGCCAGCAGCCAAGAGCTAGTAGGGGACTACGAGCAGTACTTC. This encodes CASSQELVGDYEQYF. The chain is built from TRBV4-2 and TRBJ2-7; possible D gene TRBD1, 5 bases. Germline CDR1 is LGHNA and CDR2 is YNFKEQ. The CDR3 has 15 amino acids. The V end lost 0 bases, the J end lost 3 bases, and 12 bases lay between the germline ends.

The chain couples TRBV7-2 to TRBJ1-2; no firm D call. Germline V gene sequence: CDR1 SGHTA, CDR2 FQGNSA. The V end lost 4 bases, the J end lost 0 bases, and 15 bases lay between the germline ends. The CDR3 has 16 amino acids. In DNA form, the CDR3 reads TGTGCCAGCAGCTCTCCTATGAAGAAACCTAACTATGGCTACACCTTC. It yields the protein CASSSPMKKPNYGYTF.

This clone came up once. This chain joins TRBV19 and TRBJ2-4, with D possibly TRBD2 on 5 matching bases. Germline values: CDR1 LNHDA, CDR2 SQIVND (reference sequence). This CDR3 has 14 amino acids. V was clipped by 5 bases and J by 3 bases, with 11 bases between them. In nucleotides, the CDR3 is TGTGCCAGTAGTCCGCCGGGGAGCAAAAACATTCAGTACTTC. As protein: CASSPPGSKNIQYF. The full variable domain, rest sourced from reference TRBV19 and TRBJ2-4, is DGGITQSPKYLFRKEGQNVTLSCEQNLNHDAMYWYRQDPGQGLRLIYYSQIVNDFQKGDIAEGYSVSREKKESFPLTVTSAQKNPTAFYLCASSPPGSKNIQYFGAGTRLSVL.

The CDR3 DNA follows: TGTGCCAGCAGCCCCGCCGACAGGGGGCGTGAAGCTTTCTTT. Its translation is CASSPADRGREAFF. The V and J genes are TRBV7-3 and TRBJ1-1; 10 positions match TRBD1. CDR3 size: 14 residues. Germline values: CDR1 SGHTA, CDR2 FQGTGA. With 5 bases clipped from V and 7 bases from J, the junction kept 7 bases outside the gene matches.

The rearrangement joins TRBV5-6 to TRBJ2-1; TRBD2 might be the D (6 bases). Germline CDR1 and CDR2: SGHDT and YYEEEE. Trimming took off 2 bases at V and 6 bases at J, with 12 bases between the two ends. The CDR3 has 14 amino acids. The CDR3 DNA follows: TGTGCCAGCAGCTTTGGCCAGGGAGGCAATGAGCAGTTCTTC. Encoded protein: CASSFGQGGNEQFF.

This chain connects TRBV14 to TRBJ1-2; D is unclear. The CDR3 runs to 14 residues. V lost 3 bases to trimming and J lost 5 bases, with 13 bases between them. Per germline, CDR1 SGHDN and CDR2 FVKESK. The CDR3 DNA reads TGTGCCAGCAGCCAGGCCGGACTATCATATGGCTACACCTTC. Protein product: CASSQAGLSYGYTF.

The chain employs TRBV2 and TRBJ2-1; 8 bases map to TRBD2. V shed 1 base and J 4 bases; nucleotides not matched to a gene: 6. CDR3 length: 16 residues. Germline V gene data show CDR1 as SNHLY and CDR2 as FYNNEI. The CDR3 loop reads CASSEERAGVYNEQFF. For the CDR3, the DNA is TGTGCCAGCAGTGAAGAGCGAGCGGGGGTATACAATGAGCAGTTCTTC.

The chain recombines TRBV27 with TRBJ2-5; possibly TRBD1 or TRBD2 for D (6 bases each). Deletions cut 2 bases from V and 5 bases from J, with 12 bases between. Germline V gene lookup returns CDR1 MNHEY and CDR2 SMNVEV (reference sequence). This CDR3 is built from 14 residues. CDR3 protein: CASSLGGGLETQYF. The CDR3 nucleotides are TGTGCCAGCAGTTTAGGAGGGGGTTTGGAGACCCAGTACTTC.

This chain uses TRBV30 with TRBJ1-5; possible D gene TRBD1, 6 bases. The V and J ends lost 2 bases and 4 bases respectively, with 9 bases between them. Germline lookup yields CDR1 GTSNPN and CDR2 SVGIG (reference sequence). The CDR3 is made up of 13 amino acids. The CDR3 sequence: CAWSMQGNQPQHF. DNA of the CDR3: TGTGCCTGGAGTATGCAGGGGAATCAGCCCCAGCATTTT.

The chain carries TRBV11-3 and TRBJ2-1, with TRBD2 matching 7 bases. Unmatched junction bases numbered 8, after V lost 1 base and J lost 5 bases. Germline CDR1 is SGHNT and CDR2 is YENEEA. The CDR3 has 16 residues. CDR3 amino acids: CASSLGLAVFNNEQFF. CDR3 sequence (DNA): TGTGCCAGCAGCTTAGGTCTAGCGGTTTTTAACAATGAGCAGTTCTTC.

This clone appeared a few times. This chain uses TRBV19 with TRBJ2-2; D call uncertain. The ends were cut back, 3 bases at V and 0 bases at J, with 5 bases in the middle. Per germline, CDR1 LNHDA and CDR2 SQIVND (reference sequence). The CDR3 loop spans 14 amino acids. For the CDR3, the DNA is TGTGCCAGTAGTATCGAACCGAACACCGGGGAGCTGTTTTTT. Translating it yields CASSIEPNTGELFF.

The CDR3 region is CASSPGRGDAFF. The CDR3 coding sequence is TGTGCCAGCAGCCCCGGGAGGGGAGACGCTTTCTTT. The rearrangement uses TRBV7-9 and TRBJ1-1; TRBD1 might be the D (5 bases). Trimming took off 5 bases at V and 11 bases at J, with 15 bases between the two ends. This CDR3 contains 12 residues. Germline assignment: CDR1 SEHNR and CDR2 FQNEAQ (reference sequence).

This clone was seen only a few times. This chain joins TRBV30 and TRBJ2-1; D is possibly TRBD2 (5 bases). The CDR3 totals 15 residues. Germline CDR1 is GTSNPN and CDR2 is SVGIG (reference sequence). V gave up 7 bases and J gave up 4 bases, with 20 bases separating them. The CDR3 sequence: CASPHSGGPYNEQFF. In nucleotides, the CDR3 is TGTGCCTCCCCCCACAGCGGAGGACCTTACAATGAGCAGTTCTTC.

The chain joins TRBV18 to TRBJ1-6; D is perhaps TRBD1 (6 bases). Looked up from germline, CDR1 is KGHSH and CDR2 is LQKENI. The CDR3 runs 13 residues. The V gene lost 6 bases and the J gene lost 4 bases, with 7 bases spanning the gap. The CDR3 DNA is TGTGCCAGCTCGGACAGTTATAATTCACCCCTCCACTTT. Translated: CASSDSYNSPLHF.